The 9 T cell receptor beta chains presented below share a single source sample, sequenced in a study of T cells in Graves' hyperthyroidism and ophthalmopathy. What was amplified from RNA transcripts were TCR beta CDR3 regions. HTBI primers were the set used in a first-round RT-PCR of the TCR CDR3. TCRdb independently ran MiXCR on the multiplex PCR reads; one entry per CDR3 protein. The table includes roughly 350,000 distinct CDR3 sequences, more than 14% detected once. Sequenced sample: blood. These receptors came from a woman aged 25 to 39 with Graves' ophthalmopathy.

This clonotype was seen at least ten times. The chain carries TRBV30 and TRBJ1-2; D gene uncertain. CDR3 size: 16 residues. Trimming removed 1 base at V and 8 bases at J, with 23 bases between. Germline V lookup: CDR1 GTSNPN, CDR2 SVGIG (reference sequence). The CDR3 region is CAWSETPPSQRSGYTF. Written as DNA, the CDR3 is TGTGCCTGGAGTGAAACCCCCCCGTCCCAACGGAGCGGCTACACCTTC.

The sample holds many counts of this clonotype. The rearrangement joins TRBV27 to TRBJ1-2, with no clear D. The germline V and J ends were trimmed by 10 bases and 4 bases, with 25 bases remaining between them. The germline gives CDR1 MNHEY, CDR2 SMNVEV (reference sequence). CDR3 length: 16 residues. In DNA form, the CDR3 reads TGTGCCACCCCCGGAGAGGACCGGGCCCAACGCTATGGCTACACCTTC. It specifies CATPGEDRAQRYGYTF.

This clonotype was seen ten or more times. The chain has TRBV2 and TRBJ1-1, with a possible D match to TRBD1 (6 bases). The V end was cut by 5 bases, the J end by 2 bases, with 12 bases between. Germline CDR1 is SNHLY and CDR2 is FYNNEI. The CDR3 extends over 14 amino acids. The CDR3 reads CASSKDSLNTEAFF. The CDR3 DNA is TGTGCCAGCAGTAAGGACAGCCTAAACACTGAAGCTTTCTTT.

This clonotype was recorded at least ten times. This chain connects TRBV5-5 to TRBJ2-6; D is unclear. The germline V and J ends were trimmed by 4 bases and 0 bases, with 14 bases remaining between them. The CDR3 extends over 17 amino acids. Germline V lookup: CDR1 SGHKS, CDR2 YYEKEE (reference sequence). As DNA, the CDR3 is TGTGCCAGCAGCGAAGCCCTGGGCGACTCTGGGGCCAACGTCCTGACTTTC. Translating it yields CASSEALGDSGANVLTF.

The chain combines TRBV14 with TRBJ2-7; 8 nucleotides line up with TRBD1. This CDR3 has 17 residues. J lost 2 bases, V lost 5 bases, and 14 bases had no gene match. Looked up from germline, CDR1 is SGHDN and CDR2 is FVKESK. CDR3 sequence: CASSYRLLQGVTYEQYF. The CDR3 DNA follows: TGTGCCAGCAGCTACAGATTACTACAGGGGGTAACCTACGAGCAGTACTTC. Using reference TRBV14 and TRBJ2-7 for the parts outside the CDR3, the full variable domain is EAGVTQFPSHSVIEKGQTVTLRCDPISGHDNLYWYRRVMGKEIKFLLHFVKESKQDESGMPNNRFLAERTGGTYSTLKVQPAELEDSGVYFCASSYRLLQGVTYEQYFGPGTRLTVT.

This clonotype was counted at least ten times. This CDR3 is CASSYQGSRYTF. CDR3 nucleotide sequence: TGTGCCAGCAGTTACCAGGGCTCACGCTACACCTTC. The chain joins TRBV6-5 to TRBJ1-2; tentative D call: TRBD1 (5 bases). Germline V gives CDR1 MNHEY, CDR2 SVGAGI. Trimming took off 2 bases at V and 9 bases at J, with 10 bases between the two ends. This CDR3 comprises 12 residues.

The sample holds many counts of this clonotype. This chain uses TRBV4-2 with TRBJ2-1; D is unresolved. Germline CDR1 LGHNA, CDR2 YNFKEQ. Trimming stripped 0 bases from V and 6 bases from J, with 3 bases between. This CDR3 region has 12 residues. DNA for the CDR3: TGTGCCAGCAGCCAAGATCCCAATGAGCAGTTCTTC. Its protein product is CASSQDPNEQFF.

This clonotype has at least ten counts. The CDR3 spells CASNLRSLAFVDEQFF. DNA of the CDR3: TGTGCCAGCAACCTACGGTCACTAGCTTTTGTTGATGAGCAGTTCTTC. The chain combines TRBV28 with TRBJ2-1; a weak D match, TRBD2 (6 bases). Germline V lookup: CDR1 MDHEN, CDR2 SYDVKM. V was cut by 7 bases and J by 8 bases, with 24 bases left in between. The CDR3 has 16 amino acids.

The V and J genes are TRBV7-2 and TRBJ1-3, with 10 bases that match TRBD1. Per germline, CDR1 SGHTA and CDR2 FQGNSA. The junction had 6 bases not matched to a gene; V was cut back by 2 bases and J by 2 bases. The CDR3 is 17 amino acids. DNA for the CDR3: TGTGCCAGCAGCTTATCAACCGGACAGGGGGCTGGAAACACCATATATTTT. Translating gives CASSLSTGQGAGNTIYF.